This T cell receptor (beta chain) was sequenced for a study of shared clonotypes between healthy human individuals. Study-wide background: The donors, two women and a few men, were aged 18 to 49.

The protocol was immunoSEQ multiplex PCR, while the TCRdb copy is restricted to in-frame clones and leaves out a portion. The sample has hundreds of thousands of clones, about 85% seen once. Germline loops: CDR1 LNHDA, CDR2 SQIVND (reference sequence). The CDR3 has 15 amino acids. The V and J ends lost 6 bases and 10 bases respectively, with 22 bases between them. Specimen: PBMCs. The TCR was taken from a woman in her thirties or forties in good health. Some clones in this sample may be carry-over from other donors' samples. The chain is built from TRBV19 and TRBJ2-1, with D possibly being TRBD2 (6 bases). CDR3 amino acids: CASSRWRFDRGEQFF. The DNA for the CDR3 is TGTGCCAGTAGCAGGTGGCGGTTTGACCGGGGGGAGCAGTTCTTC.